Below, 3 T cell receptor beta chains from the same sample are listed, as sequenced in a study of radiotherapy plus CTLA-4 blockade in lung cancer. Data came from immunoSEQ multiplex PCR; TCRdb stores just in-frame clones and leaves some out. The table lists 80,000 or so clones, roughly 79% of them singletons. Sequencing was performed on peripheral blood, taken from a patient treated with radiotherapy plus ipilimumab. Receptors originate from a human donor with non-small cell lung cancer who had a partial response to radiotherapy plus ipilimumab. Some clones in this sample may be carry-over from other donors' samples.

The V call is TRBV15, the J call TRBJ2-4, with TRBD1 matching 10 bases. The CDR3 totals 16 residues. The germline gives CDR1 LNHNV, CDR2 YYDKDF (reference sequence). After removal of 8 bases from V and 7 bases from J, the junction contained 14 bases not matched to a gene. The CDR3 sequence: CATSAPRTGGSNIQYF. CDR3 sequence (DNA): TGTGCCACCTCAGCCCCCCGGACAGGGGGTAGTAACATTCAGTACTTC.

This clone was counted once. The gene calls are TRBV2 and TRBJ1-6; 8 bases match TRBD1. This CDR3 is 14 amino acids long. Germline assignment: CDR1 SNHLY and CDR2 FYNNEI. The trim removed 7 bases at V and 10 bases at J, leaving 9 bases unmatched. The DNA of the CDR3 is TGTGCCAGCAAGATGACAGGGGCGGGCTCACCCCTCCACTTT. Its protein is CASKMTGAGSPLHF.

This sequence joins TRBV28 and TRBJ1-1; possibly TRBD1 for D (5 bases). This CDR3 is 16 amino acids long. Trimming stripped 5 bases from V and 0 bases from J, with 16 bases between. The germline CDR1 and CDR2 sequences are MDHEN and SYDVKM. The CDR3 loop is CASSPAGGVMNTEAFF. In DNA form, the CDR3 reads TGTGCCAGCAGTCCAGCGGGGGGTGTTATGAACACTGAAGCTTTCTTT.